The next 26 T cell receptor beta chains were all read from a single sample in a study of blood T cells in healthy people across ages. Through a sample-barcoded 5' primer and a J-beta primer mix, a second PCR was run for about 6 to 12 cycles. TCRdb called the 5' RACE reads again in MiXCR, with one record for every CDR3 protein. This table has about 1.8 million distinct CDR3 sequences, less than 50% appearing once. The sequencing sample was made of blood. The receptors were sampled from a middle-aged woman in good health.

The J gene is TRBJ1-1, the V gene TRBV5-1; a weak D match, TRBD1 (5 bases). Germline CDR1 reads SGHRS; CDR2 reads YFSETQ. This CDR3 comprises 15 residues. Between the trimmed V and J ends, which lost 7 bases and 1 base, there was a span of 17 bases. The chain's CDR3 is CASSGVVRSNTEAFF. The CDR3 nucleotides are TGCGCCAGCTCGGGGGTAGTGCGATCGAACACTGAAGCTTTCTTT.

V is TRBV9 and J is TRBJ2-5, with D unclear. Deletions cut 2 bases from V and 5 bases from J, with 13 bases between. The CDR3 covers 14 residues. Germline CDR1 is SGDLS and CDR2 is YYNGEE. The CDR3 nucleotides are TGTGCCAGCAGCGTTAGAATCCTAGATGAGACCCAGTACTTC. This codes for CASSVRILDETQYF.

The chain couples TRBV7-2 to TRBJ2-5; either TRBD1 or TRBD2 may fit D (5 bases each). CDR1 SGHTA and CDR2 FQGNSA come from the germline V gene. CDR3 length: 15 residues. Between the trimmed V and J ends, which lost 6 bases and 3 bases, there was a span of 17 bases. This CDR3 is CASSYMGAGKETQYF. DNA for the CDR3: TGTGCCAGCAGTTATATGGGAGCAGGGAAAGAGACCCAGTACTTC.

This clonotype has more than one count but fewer than ten. The genes are TRBV10-3 and TRBJ2-3; 8 nucleotides line up with TRBD1. CDR1 is ENHRY, CDR2 SYGVKD, per germline. The V gene end was trimmed by 4 bases and the J gene end by 6 bases; junction bases not matched to a gene: 12. The CDR3 has 16 residues. Here the CDR3 DNA reads TGTGCCATCAGTGCCAGACAGGGGATCTCGGCGGATACGCAGTATTTT. Translated: CAISARQGISADTQYF.

Regarding this clonotype: The junction and the germline gene differ at one end; a read error may be behind it. This rearrangement joins TRBV6-2 or TRBV6-3 to TRBJ1-5, with 9 bases identical to TRBD1. Germline values: CDR1 MNHEY, CDR2 SVGEGT. The CDR3 extends over 12 amino acids. In DNA, the CDR3 is TGTGCCAGCTGGACAGGGGATCAACCCCAGCATTTT. Amino acid sequence: CASWTGDQPQHF.

This clonotype was observed a few times. The chain uses TRBV7-9 and TRBJ2-1; D gene uncertain. Between the trimmed V and J ends, which lost 5 bases and 5 bases, there was a span of 13 bases. Per germline, CDR1 SEHNR and CDR2 FQNEAQ (reference sequence). The CDR3 contains 14 residues. As DNA, the CDR3 is TGTGCCAGCAGCAACGGACCAGTCCACAATGAGCAGTTCTTC. This encodes CASSNGPVHNEQFF.

In its sample, this clonotype was seen once. The J gene is TRBJ1-1, the V gene TRBV5-1, with TRBD1 matching over 8 bases. J gave up 1 base and V 4 bases, and 9 bases lay outside the gene matches. The CDR3 is 16 amino acids. Germline values: CDR1 SGHRS, CDR2 YFSETQ. CDR3 loop: CASSSNRDRTNTEAFF. The CDR3 bases are TGCGCCAGCAGCAGTAACCGGGACAGGACGAACACTGAAGCTTTCTTT.

The V call is TRBV11-2, the J call TRBJ1-2, with a possible D match to TRBD1 (6 bases). Trimming pared 5 bases from V and 2 bases from J, leaving 15 bases between. The V gene's germline CDR1 is SGHAT and CDR2 FQNNGV. This CDR3 has 15 residues. In nucleotides, the CDR3 is TGTGCCAGCAGCCCCCCAAACGACAGGAACTATGGCTACACCTTC. Translating gives CASSPPNDRNYGYTF.

This clonotype has more than one count but fewer than ten. The chain recombines TRBV4-2 with TRBJ1-6; no clear D. V was shortened by 0 bases and J by 8 bases, with 11 bases between the two germline ends. CDR1 LGHNA and CDR2 YNFKEQ come from the germline V gene. The CDR3 runs 15 residues. CDR3 sequence: CASSQDYAPDSPLHF. The CDR3 DNA reads as TGTGCCAGCAGCCAAGATTATGCCCCCGATTCACCCCTCCACTTT.

This chain uses TRBV7-2 with TRBJ1-2; 12 bases agree with TRBD1. Germline-derived CDR1 and CDR2 are SGHTA and FQGNSA. CDR3 size: 14 residues. The trim removed 4 bases at V and 8 bases at J, leaving 5 bases unmatched. The CDR3 DNA reads as TGTGCCAGCAGCTGGGGACAGGGGGCAGAGGGCTACACCTTC. As protein: CASSWGQGAEGYTF.

The V call is TRBV20-1, the J call TRBJ1-1, with 7 nucleotides matching TRBD1. After removal of 6 bases from V and 5 bases from J, the junction contained 12 bases not matched to a gene. In germline, CDR1 is DFQATT, CDR2 SNEGSKA (reference sequence). The CDR3 extends over 14 amino acids. CDR3 loop: CSAVRQGRGTEAFF. The CDR3 DNA follows: TGCAGTGCGGTGAGACAGGGTCGGGGAACTGAAGCTTTCTTT.

This chain connects TRBV4-1 to TRBJ2-4, with TRBD2 matching over 9 bases. The CDR3 runs to 17 residues. Trimming took 6 bases from V and 13 from J; bases not matched to a gene: 22. The germline V gene has CDR1 MGHRA and CDR2 YSYEKL. CDR3 protein: CASRKGRGTSLGNEQYF. The CDR3 DNA is TGCGCCAGCAGGAAAGGGCGGGGGACTAGCCTTGGCAATGAGCAGTACTTC.

In the case of this clonotype: This may arise from a read error, as a much more abundant clone is one base away. This chain uses TRBV11-2 with TRBJ1-2; 7 nucleotides match TRBD1. Per germline, CDR1 SGHAT and CDR2 FQNNGV. The CDR3 has 15 amino acids. Losses at the gene ends were 2 bases for V and 8 bases for J; bases not matched to a gene: 11. The DNA for the CDR3 is TGTGCCAGCAGCTTATCGGCGGGACAGAGGTACGGCTACACCTTC. This translates into CASSLSAGQRYGYTF.

The CDR3 DNA reads as TGTGCCACCAGCAGAGATTACGGCAGCCATGGCTACACCTTC. Its protein is CATSRDYGSHGYTF. The rearrangement uses TRBV15 and TRBJ1-2; the D is unclear. Between the trimmed V and J ends, which lost 0 bases and 6 bases, there was a span of 11 bases. Per germline, CDR1 LNHNV and CDR2 YYDKDF (reference sequence). This CDR3 is built from 14 residues.

The chain employs TRBV5-6 and TRBJ1-2; the match to TRBD1 covers 8 bases. The CDR3 runs to 15 residues. The V segment lost 1 base and the J segment 7 bases; nucleotides outside the gene matches: 9. Germline V gives CDR1 SGHDT, CDR2 YYEEEE. CDR3 amino acids: CASSLYPGQGSGYTF. The CDR3, as DNA: TGTGCCAGCAGCTTGTATCCCGGACAGGGTTCTGGCTACACCTTC.

V is TRBV20-1 and J is TRBJ1-2; D not certain. In germline, CDR1 is DFQATT, CDR2 SNEGSKA (reference sequence). V gave up 4 bases and J gave up 4 bases, with 10 bases separating them. The CDR3 runs 12 residues. The CDR3 nucleotides are TGCAGTGCTAACGAGGGCGCCTATGGCTACACCTTC. Protein sequence: CSANEGAYGYTF.

The chain is built from TRBV5-1 and TRBJ2-3; 9 positions agree with TRBD1. V was pared by 5 bases and J by 2 bases, with 3 bases of the junction left unmatched. The CDR3 runs 14 residues. From germline, CDR1 is SGHRS and CDR2 YFSETQ. The CDR3, as DNA: TGCGCCAGCAGTCGGACAGGGGCCACAGATACGCAGTATTTT. Translated, it gives CASSRTGATDTQYF.

The V gene is TRBV14, the J gene TRBJ2-1, with D perhaps matching TRBD1 (5 bases). Germline V gene data show CDR1 as SGHDN and CDR2 as FVKESK. V lost 5 bases and J lost 4, with 12 bases in between. This CDR3 spans 14 amino acids. CDR3 protein: CASSGGRGYNEQFF. The CDR3 coding sequence is TGTGCCAGCAGCGGTGGAAGGGGTTACAATGAGCAGTTCTTC.

The chain is built from TRBV7-9 and TRBJ2-1; perhaps TRBD1 as D (5 bases). The length of the CDR3 is 18 residues. Trimming pared 6 bases from V and 3 bases from J, leaving 24 bases between. CDR1 and CDR2 from the germline V gene are SEHNR and FQNEAQ (reference sequence). The CDR3, as DNA: TGTGCCAGCAGTTACGACGGACAAATCTTACCCCTCTACAATGAGCAGTTCTTC. Translated: CASSYDGQILPLYNEQFF.

The J gene is TRBJ1-1, the V gene TRBV20-1; 9 bases fit TRBD1. The CDR3 loop spans 14 amino acids. The germline CDR1 and CDR2 sequences are DFQATT and SNEGSKA (reference sequence). Unmatched junction bases numbered 11, after V lost 8 bases and J lost 4 bases. The CDR3 spells CSQQGAGFSTEAFF. The CDR3 DNA reads TGCAGTCAACAGGGGGCCGGGTTTAGCACTGAAGCTTTCTTT.

The chain recombines TRBV27 with TRBJ1-2, with 7 bases matching TRBD1. Per the germline V gene, CDR1 is MNHEY and CDR2 is SMNVEV (reference sequence). The CDR3 is made up of 14 amino acids. V gave up 6 bases and J gave up 8 bases; unmatched junction bases: 12. CDR3 loop: CASRRAGGVEGYTF. CDR3 nucleotides: TGTGCCAGCAGAAGGGCAGGGGGAGTAGAGGGCTACACCTTC.

This clonotype was counted between two and nine times. The J gene is TRBJ2-5, the V gene TRBV7-2; the D is unclear. V lost 2 bases and J 7 bases, leaving 8 bases between the germline ends. The CDR3 runs 12 residues. Germline CDR1 reads SGHTA; CDR2 reads FQGNSA. CDR3 coding DNA: TGTGCCAGCAGCTTAATGAAAGGGACCCAGTACTTC. This codes for CASSLMKGTQYF.

This clonotype was detected a few times. The chain couples TRBV27 to TRBJ2-7; a possible D gene is TRBD2 (6 bases). Germline lookup yields CDR1 MNHEY and CDR2 SMNVEV (reference sequence). CDR3 length: 14 residues. Trimming took 3 bases from V and 5 from J, leaving 14 bases between them. CDR3 sequence reads: CASSFGDLKDEQYF. The CDR3 nucleotides are TGTGCCAGCAGTTTCGGGGACTTAAAGGACGAGCAGTACTTC.

The J gene is TRBJ2-5, the V gene TRBV7-4; 8 nucleotides line up with TRBD1. CDR1 SGHVT and CDR2 SQSDAQ come from the germline V gene. Trimming took 1 base from V and 11 from J; bases not matched to a gene: 18. The CDR3 runs 17 residues. The CDR3 bases are TGTGCCAGCAGCTTAGGGCCAAGGGGGGACAGGTTTTTCAAGCAGTACTTC. It codes for CASSLGPRGDRFFKQYF. The variable domain in full, completed from reference TRBV7-4 and TRBJ2-5, reads GAGVSQSPRYKVAKRGRDVALRCDSISGHVTLYWYRQTLGQGSEVLTYSQSDAQRDKSGRPSGRFSAERPERSVSTLKIQRTEQGDSAVYLCASSLGPRGDRFFKQYFGPGTRLLVL.

The rearrangement joins TRBV7-2 to TRBJ1-5; D is possibly TRBD1 (5 bases). Germline V gives CDR1 SGHTA, CDR2 FQGNSA. This CDR3 has 15 amino acids. Trimming took 0 bases from V and 0 from J, leaving 6 bases between them. The CDR3 is CASSLATVSNQPQHF. DNA for the CDR3: TGTGCCAGCAGCTTAGCGACAGTTAGCAATCAGCCCCAGCATTTT.

V gene TRBV6-2 or TRBV6-3 combines with J gene TRBJ2-6; unclear D gene. From germline, CDR1 is MNHEY and CDR2 SVGEGT. Trimming pared 8 bases from V and 0 bases from J, leaving 14 bases between. This CDR3 comprises 16 residues. The CDR3 coding sequence is TGTGCCAGCGATCGCCGGGCCGGCTCTGGGGCCAACGTCCTGACTTTC. Its protein is CASDRRAGSGANVLTF.